This record looks at one T cell receptor beta chain sequence and its context. The antigen is not known. The data stem from a study of T cell responses to AZD1222 COVID-19 vaccine. Study-level findings and limits: Once two AZD1222 doses were given, Spike-specific TCR breadth and depth went up. Vaccine-associated CD4 TCRs ranged over spike, dominating at 160-218 and 743-854. Regions left unmutated in variants are reportedly the target of nearly half of spike-specific TCRs. It should be noted that donors were predominantly white British and more often female, and clonal diversity was possibly underestimated.

TCRdb keeps only in-frame clones here, not all; method: immunoSEQ multiplex PCR. The table records about 100,000 clones, 75% to 90% of them present only once. The germline gives CDR1 LNHDA, CDR2 SQIVND (reference sequence). The CDR3 runs 15 residues. The V gene end was trimmed by 3 bases and the J gene end by 0 bases; junction bases not matched to a gene: 2. The sample was peripheral blood, taken on day 0 of AZD1222 vaccination. The J gene is TRBJ2-1, the V gene TRBV19; TRBD2 aligns across 7 bases. The sequence was obtained from an adult in good health. The CDR3 DNA sequence: TGTGCCAGTAGTATGTGGGGGGGCTCCTACAATGAGCAGTTCTTC. As protein: CASSMWGGSYNEQFF. Supplemented by reference TRBV19 and TRBJ2-1, the full variable domain reads DGGITQSPKYLFRKEGQNVTLSCEQNLNHDAMYWYRQDPGQGLRLIYYSQIVNDFQKGDIAEGYSVSREKKESFPLTVTSAQKNPTAFYLCASSMWGGSYNEQFFGPGTRLTVL.